These 20 T cell receptor beta chains were all obtained from the same sample, sequenced in a study of Ad26.COV2.S vaccination and SARS-CoV-2 variants. TCRdb's table, derived via immunoSEQ multiplex PCR, lists solely in-frame clones and lacks some. Of over 400,000 clones in the sample, approximately 90% are singletons; the top ten hold around 1.8%. Treatment defined: 15 to 20 received Ad26.COV2.S at low or high dose, single or two shots; 5 received placebo; per-sample allocation not given. Repertoires come from day 63 after the first vaccine or placebo injection. Material: peripheral blood, obtained in a trial of Ad26.COV2.S vaccine versus placebo. The receptors derive from a person aged 18 to 59 who received the Ad26.COV2.S COVID-19 vaccine or a placebo.

This rearrangement joins TRBV5-5 to TRBJ2-6, with 7 bases identical to TRBD1. The CDR3 contains 18 residues. Losses at the gene ends were 5 bases for V and 1 base for J; bases not matched to a gene: 12. Germline-derived CDR1 and CDR2 are SGHKS and YYEKEE (reference sequence). The CDR3 spells CASRPTGVLSSGANVLTF. In DNA form, the CDR3 reads TGTGCCAGCAGGCCTACAGGGGTACTTTCTTCTGGGGCCAACGTCCTGACTTTC.

In this sample, this clone turned up once. The CDR3 DNA sequence: TGTGCCAGCAGTCACGGACAGTACTCCTACAATGAGCAGTTCTTC. Residues: CASSHGQYSYNEQFF. This sequence joins TRBV6-2 or TRBV6-3 and TRBJ2-1, with D tentatively TRBD1 (6 bases). Germline-derived CDR1 and CDR2 are MNHEY and SVGEGT. The CDR3 covers 15 residues. Trimming stripped 5 bases from V and 0 bases from J, with 11 bases between.

The chain is built from TRBV7-9 and TRBJ2-5; a weak D match, TRBD2 (6 bases). CDR1 is SEHNR, CDR2 FQNEAQ, per germline (reference sequence). Deletions cut 0 bases from V and 5 bases from J, with 16 bases between. The CDR3 has 16 amino acids. CDR3 in DNA: TGTGCCAGCAGCTTAGCGCTACCCGGACGGGGGGAGACCCAGTACTTC. Amino acids: CASSLALPGRGETQYF.

The gene calls are TRBV7-9 and TRBJ2-6, with a tentative D call TRBD1 (6 bases). Trimming stripped 6 bases from V and 0 bases from J, with 21 bases between. Germline loops: CDR1 SEHNR, CDR2 FQNEAQ (reference sequence). The CDR3 is 19 residues long. The CDR3 DNA is TGTGCCAGCAGTTCATCACCGGGACATAAAAGCTCTGGGGCCAACGTCCTGACTTTC. This sequence encodes CASSSSPGHKSSGANVLTF.

This clone was counted a single time. The sample contains more than one DNA sequence encoding this CDR3. This rearrangement joins TRBV27 to TRBJ2-1; 9 bases are shared with TRBD2. V shed 3 bases and J 7 bases; nucleotides not matched to a gene: 4. CDR1 is MNHEY and CDR2 is SMNVEV in the germline V gene (reference sequence). The CDR3 contains 14 residues. CDR3 in DNA: TGTGCCAGCAGTTTGGCGGGGGGGTGGAATGAGCAGTTCTTC. Its translation: CASSLAGGWNEQFF.

DNA of the CDR3: TGTGCCAGCAGTTTAAGTGGTGTAACACTCGGTCCATACGAGCAGTACTTC. Translation gives CASSLSGVTLGPYEQYF. V gene TRBV27 combines with J gene TRBJ2-7; D remains ambiguous. This CDR3 contains 17 residues. Per the germline V gene, CDR1 is MNHEY and CDR2 is SMNVEV (reference sequence). The germline V and J ends were trimmed by 2 bases and 4 bases, with 21 bases remaining between them.

This clone has only one observation. The chain combines TRBV11-3 with TRBJ2-5; TRBD1 might be the D (5 bases). The V gene lost 1 base and the J gene lost 5 bases, with 11 bases spanning the gap. Germline V gene sequence: CDR1 SGHNT, CDR2 YENEEA. The CDR3 is made up of 14 amino acids. The CDR3 DNA reads as TGTGCCAGCAGCTTAGCTAGGGGATCGGAGACCCAGTACTTC. It encodes CASSLARGSETQYF.

The chain carries TRBV6-1 and TRBJ1-3; D is unresolved. Germline values: CDR1 MNHNS, CDR2 SASEGT. The V gene lost 3 bases and the J gene lost 0 bases, with 9 bases spanning the gap. This CDR3 has 15 amino acids. CDR3 sequence reads: CASSDNSRSGNTIYF. In DNA form, the CDR3 reads TGTGCCAGCAGTGATAACAGCCGCTCTGGAAACACCATATATTTT.

In nucleotides, the CDR3 is TGCGCCAGCAGCCAAGACGCGACGGGTATGAACACTGAAGCTTTCTTT. This translates into CASSQDATGMNTEAFF. This sequence joins TRBV4-3 and TRBJ1-1; the D is unclear. V dropped 0 bases and J dropped 0 bases, with 11 bases sitting between them. This CDR3 has 16 amino acids. CDR1 and CDR2 from the germline V gene are LGHNA and YSLEER.

The gene calls are TRBV6-5 and TRBJ1-2; tentative D call: TRBD1 (6 bases). Germline V CDR1 and CDR2: MNHEY, SVGAGI. V lost 0 bases and J 4 bases, leaving 6 bases between the germline ends. The CDR3 loop spans 13 amino acids. The chain's CDR3 is CASSYSTGYGYTF. DNA for the CDR3: TGTGCCAGCAGTTACTCGACAGGCTATGGCTACACCTTC.

The V gene is TRBV6-5, the J gene TRBJ2-5, with D perhaps TRBD1 (6 bases). CDR1 and CDR2 from the germline V gene are MNHEY and SVGAGI. Trimming removed 6 bases at V and 7 bases at J, with 15 bases between. The CDR3 has 13 residues. The CDR3 spells CASRDSPGGTQYF. The CDR3 region has the DNA TGTGCCAGCAGGGACAGCCCTGGGGGGACCCAGTACTTC.

The V call is TRBV7-9, the J call TRBJ1-1; D perhaps matches TRBD1 (6 bases). The CDR3 has 14 residues. Trimming left V 2 bases short and J 0 bases short, with 7 bases between. From germline, CDR1 is SEHNR and CDR2 FQNEAQ (reference sequence). CDR3 protein: CASSLQGMNTEAFF. The CDR3 bases are TGTGCCAGCAGCTTACAGGGGATGAACACTGAAGCTTTCTTT.

This rearrangement joins TRBV7-9 to TRBJ2-1, with a weak D call TRBD2 (5 bases). Germline V gene sequence: CDR1 SEHNR, CDR2 FQNEAQ (reference sequence). This CDR3 is 12 amino acids long. V shed 5 bases and J shed 7 bases, with 9 bases lying between them. The CDR3 region is CASSTGLNEQFF. DNA of the CDR3: TGTGCCAGCAGCACCGGACTGAATGAGCAGTTCTTC.

V is TRBV28 and J is TRBJ1-1; 7 nucleotides match TRBD1. CDR1 is MDHEN and CDR2 is SYDVKM in the germline V gene. Trimming removed 6 bases from V and 3 bases from J; junction bases left unmatched: 4. The CDR3 has 13 residues. Here the CDR3 DNA reads TGTGCCAGCAGCTCAGGGGGTTACACTGAAGCTTTCTTT. It codes for CASSSGGYTEAFF.

J is TRBJ2-2 and V is TRBV6-5, with D unresolved. CDR1 and CDR2 from the germline V gene are MNHEY and SVGAGI. This CDR3 is built from 13 residues. Trimming removed 1 base at V and 7 bases at J, with 7 bases between. CDR3 sequence (DNA): TGTGCCAGCAGTTACTACCAACGCGGGGAGCTGTTTTTT. The encoded protein is CASSYYQRGELFF.

This chain links TRBV6-1 with TRBJ1-2; D gene uncertain. The CDR3 is made up of 14 amino acids. Trimming took 2 bases from V and 4 from J, leaving 11 bases between them. The V gene's germline CDR1 is MNHNS and CDR2 SASEGT. Written as DNA, the CDR3 is TGTGCCAGCAGTGAACCAGGCAGATCCTATGGCTACACCTTC. Protein product: CASSEPGRSYGYTF.

The V call is TRBV19, the J call TRBJ2-7, with a tentative D call TRBD2 (6 bases). The CDR3 runs 13 residues. Trimming stripped 1 base from V and 5 bases from J, with 9 bases between. Germline V gene lookup returns CDR1 LNHDA and CDR2 SQIVND (reference sequence). The CDR3 here is CASSIVSGDEQYF. CDR3 nucleotide sequence: TGTGCCAGTAGTATAGTATCGGGAGACGAGCAGTACTTC.

This clone was seen just once. V gene TRBV5-4 combines with J gene TRBJ2-7; possible D gene TRBD1, 6 bases. Germline lookup yields CDR1 SGHNT and CDR2 YYREEE (reference sequence). Trimming cost V 1 base and J 6 bases, with 20 bases left between them. The CDR3 is made up of 16 amino acids. The DNA of the CDR3 is TGTGCCAGCAGCTTGTTGTTTGTGACAGGAGCTGGCGAGCAGTACTTC. Protein product: CASSLLFVTGAGEQYF.

The genes are TRBV7-8 and TRBJ2-2; no reliable D call. Looked up from germline, CDR1 is SGHVS and CDR2 is FQNEAQ. This CDR3 spans 12 amino acids. Trimming cost V 5 bases and J 7 bases, with 8 bases left between them. The CDR3 DNA follows: TGTGCCAGCAGCCAGTTGGTCGGGGAGCTGTTTTTT. This translates into CASSQLVGELFF.

The chain recombines TRBV19 with TRBJ2-2, with D unclear. V was clipped by 1 base and J by 3 bases, with 9 bases between them. CDR3 size: 15 residues. Germline values: CDR1 LNHDA, CDR2 SQIVND (reference sequence). Here the CDR3 reads CASSIGQVDTGELFF. The DNA for the CDR3 is TGTGCCAGTAGTATAGGGCAGGTAGACACCGGGGAGCTGTTTTTT.